This TCR beta chain was captured by sequencing in a study of shared clonotypes between healthy human individuals. As for the study in general: Samples came from a couple of female and a few male donors aged 18 to 49.

Here immunoSEQ multiplex PCR was the method, and the copy in TCRdb shows in-frame clones only, minus some. The sample consists of hundreds of thousands of clones, around 96% of them appearing once. Notes on this clone: Antigen: not known.

Broader study findings: Shared clonotypes: 4.5% to 5% naive CD4, around 3.5% naive CD8, less than 2.5% memory CD4, about 0.41% memory CD8. All-four-donor shared clonotypes had higher generation probabilities than non-shared clonotypes did.

The CDR3 is 16 residues long. Germline CDR1 SEHNR, CDR2 FQNEAQ (reference sequence). V was clipped by 5 bases and J by 5 bases, with 22 bases between them. Naive CD8 cells comprised CD45RO-negative, CCR7-positively selected cells, excluding terminally differentiated effector memory CD45RA+ cells. Every donor was a Caucasian adult from Nashville, Tennessee. The sequenced sample was naive CD8+ T cells sorted from blood. The chain carries TRBV7-9 and TRBJ2-7; D uncertain. The TCR comes from a woman between 25 and 40 years old in good health. CDR3 nucleotide sequence: TGTGCCAGCAGCGATGACGAGACATTCTTTTCCGACGAGCAGTACTTC. Encoded protein: CASSDDETFFSDEQYF.